This is a list of T cell receptor beta chains from one sample in a study of cytomegalovirus exposure and HLA in healthy donors. Only in-frame clones appear in the TCRdb table, and some are missing; sequencing was by immunoSEQ multiplex PCR. The data contain 200,000 to 300,000 clones, roughly 82% of them singletons. Sequencing was performed on PBMCs. These receptors came from a woman aged 40 to 50 in good health and CMV-seropositive. The CDR3 runs from the conserved cysteine through the conserved F or W. The D gene is left open where the match is weak. Only part of the rows carry a size: once, few, many, or a class if the clone is expanded.

clone_size,v_call,cdr3_length,d_call,j_call,cdr3_aa
-,TRBV19,17,-,TRBJ1-1,CASSIGGPGLLNTEAFF
-,TRBV18,16,TRBD1,TRBJ1-3,CASSPRTGATGNTIYF
-,TRBV2,14,TRBD2,TRBJ2-1,CASSESGLGNEQFF
few,TRBV4-2,14,-,TRBJ1-3,CASSRQDSGNTIYF
-,TRBV9,15,-,TRBJ2-2,CASSQDPGDTGELFF
-,TRBV11-2,13,-,TRBJ2-2,CASSFVLTGELFF
-,TRBV6-5,14,TRBD1,TRBJ1-6,CASSKGQNNSPLHF
-,TRBV30,12,TRBD2,TRBJ2-7,CAHGAGDRGQYF
-,TRBV7-9,16,TRBD2,TRBJ2-1,CASSPDTAGGRNEQFF
-,TRBV4-3,14,TRBD1,TRBJ1-2,CASSQEGQGDGYTF
-,TRBV7-3,13,-,TRBJ1-1,CASSLNADGKAFF
-,TRBV7-2,15,TRBD1,TRBJ1-3,CASTRQGAVGNTIYF
-,TRBV9,13,-,TRBJ1-1,CASSATVSSEAFF
-,TRBV5-6,17,TRBD1,TRBJ1-2,CASSLGTGGEFRYGYTF
-,TRBV6-6,16,TRBD2,-,CASSYSLAGGVYEQYF
-,TRBV7-9,17,TRBD2,TRBJ2-2,CASSLSGLAGAGGELFF
-,TRBV11-2,15,-,TRBJ2-5,CASRLGGDGTETQYF
-,TRBV6-5,14,-,TRBJ2-1,CASSYQWGLGEQFF
few,TRBV6-6,15,-,TRBJ1-5,CASSSDGQNYQPQHF
-,TRBV6-6,15,-,TRBJ2-2,CASSTDSFYTGELFF
-,TRBV2,13,-,TRBJ2-7,CASSEDSYYEQYF
-,TRBV28,21,-,TRBJ1-5,CASSPPGPGSLHDSNNQPQHF
-,TRBV9,16,-,TRBJ1-3,CASSAHEGATGNTIYF
-,TRBV27,16,-,TRBJ1-2,CASSPDRVPRIYGYTF
-,TRBV7-3,13,-,TRBJ1-1,CASSLGQNTEAFF
-,TRBV19,14,-,TRBJ1-1,CASSMEGLNTEAFF
-,TRBV6-4,15,-,TRBJ1-2,CASSPQGMSNYGYTF
-,TRBV9,14,-,TRBJ1-1,CASSVRDKNTEAFF
few,TRBV16,15,TRBD2,TRBJ2-7,CASSQTTGGRHEQYF
once,TRBV18,15,TRBD2,TRBJ2-7,CASSPPGLAGGEQYF
-,TRBV6-6,16,TRBD2,TRBJ2-1,CASSYSATSAYNEQFF
few,TRBV7-6,11,-,TRBJ2-7,CASSRDYEQYF
-,TRBV11-2,15,TRBD1,TRBJ1-2,CASSLDGALLTGDTF
few,TRBV15,13,-,TRBJ1-6,CATSRTGDSPLHF
-,TRBV9,13,TRBD2,TRBJ2-7,CASSVALAGVVYF
-,TRBV18,16,TRBD2,TRBJ2-3,CASSPGTSGRTDTQYF
-,TRBV6-5,16,TRBD2,TRBJ2-7,CASSSPGTSRGYEQYF
-,TRBV7-2,15,TRBD2,TRBJ2-7,CASSLALRLANEQYF
-,TRBV29-1,14,TRBD1,TRBJ2-7,CSVSQGTGPYEQYF
-,TRBV29-1,11,-,TRBJ1-2,CSVVGSLGYTF
once,TRBV27,14,-,TRBJ1-2,CASNPSGGSGGYTF
-,TRBV27,13,-,TRBJ2-5,CASSLSELGTQYF
-,TRBV5-5,14,-,TRBJ2-4,CASSLAGDGNIQYF
-,TRBV4-1,15,-,TRBJ1-2,CASSPEEGRNYGYTF
-,TRBV5-4,15,TRBD1,TRBJ1-2,CASSSGQGFNYGYTF
-,TRBV4-1,14,-,TRBJ2-3,CASSPHSGTDTQYF
-,TRBV14,14,-,TRBJ1-2,CASSPGARSYGYTF
-,TRBV19,12,-,TRBJ1-2,CASTSDFGGYTF
-,TRBV14,14,-,TRBJ2-2,CASSQGQNTGELFF
-,TRBV6-5,14,-,TRBJ2-1,CASSSSAGYNEQFF
-,TRBV6-5,13,-,TRBJ1-1,CASRAGINTEAFF
-,TRBV10-3,12,-,TRBJ1-4,CATSSEGEKLFF
-,TRBV27,15,-,TRBJ2-3,CASSFRLEGTDTQYF